Following are 16 T cell receptor beta chains from one sample sequenced in a study of shared T cell receptors in the human thymus (dated by TCRdb to the early 2020s). To prepare the library, the immunoSEQ multiplex PCR assay was applied. Sourced from immuneACCESS, this table was stored by TCRdb with only in-frame sequences that have V and J called. A share of the clones is absent; for the studies checked, an unresolved V gene accounts for under half, and the remainder has no known explanation. Recorded for this sample are hundreds of thousands of clones; approximately 80% of them occurred a single time. The ten most abundant clones make up less than 0.015% of the sample. The sample also formed part of further work on human thymus T cells.

The sample taken for sequencing was thymocytes. Every receptor here comes from a boy younger than two with a congenital heart defect. Donor details come from another sample of the same person, matched by shared clones.

The chain carries TRBV30 and TRBJ2-1, with D perhaps matching TRBD2 (5 bases). Germline CDR1 GTSNPN, CDR2 SVGIG (reference sequence). Trimming shortened V by 0 bases and J by 8 bases, and 11 bases separated the two germline ends. The CDR3 is made up of 13 amino acids. In DNA form, the CDR3 reads TGTGCCTGGAGTGTATACGGGAAGCATGAGCAGTTCTTC. As protein: CAWSVYGKHEQFF.

The chain employs TRBV4-1 and TRBJ2-7, with 7 bases lining up with TRBD2. Germline V gene data show CDR1 as MGHRA and CDR2 as YSYEKL. This CDR3 is 17 amino acids long. Germline trimming cut 1 base from V and 1 base from J; bases unmatched to any gene: 10. CDR3 sequence (DNA): TGCGCCAGCAGCCAAGTTCTATATCGCGGGAGATCCTACGAGCAGTACTTC. The encoded protein is CASSQVLYRGRSYEQYF.

This clone has a handful of counts. The V and J genes are TRBV28 and TRBJ2-1, with 9 bases identical to TRBD1. V trimming: 8 bases; J trimming: 0 bases; junction bases outside the gene matches: 5. The CDR3 is 15 amino acids. Germline CDR1 MDHEN, CDR2 SYDVKM. The CDR3 nucleotides are TGTGCCAGCGAGGGGACAGGGCTCTCCTACAATGAGCAGTTCTTC. Protein sequence: CASEGTGLSYNEQFF.

V and J are TRBV28 and TRBJ2-5, with D unclear. This CDR3 has 11 amino acids. The germline gives CDR1 MDHEN, CDR2 SYDVKM. The V end lost 8 bases, the J end lost 2 bases, and 6 bases lay between the germline ends. CDR3 residues: CASGLQETQYF. For the CDR3, the DNA is TGTGCCAGCGGCCTTCAAGAGACCCAGTACTTC.

The table lists this clone with a few counts. The chain uses TRBV28 and TRBJ2-7; 8 bases align to TRBD2. Germline CDR1 is MDHEN and CDR2 is SYDVKM. J gave up 5 bases and V 6 bases, and 18 bases lay outside the gene matches. This CDR3 comprises 17 residues. The CDR3, as DNA: TGTGCCAGCAGCTCCTCCGAGGGTAGCGGGATCGGGGACGAGCAGTACTTC. Encoded protein: CASSSSEGSGIGDEQYF.

The CDR3: CASSGGPSLWGNQPQHF. The DNA for the CDR3 is TGTGCCAGCAGTGGAGGGCCCAGCCTCTGGGGCAATCAGCCCCAGCATTTT. The genes are TRBV6-1 and TRBJ1-5; D gene ambiguous. The CDR3 has 17 amino acids. Germline V gene sequence: CDR1 MNHNS, CDR2 SASEGT. The V gene lost 4 bases and the J gene lost 2 bases, with 18 bases spanning the gap.

This chain uses TRBV30 with TRBJ1-6, with 7 nucleotides matching TRBD1. Per the germline V gene, CDR1 is GTSNPN and CDR2 is SVGIG (reference sequence). CDR3 length equals 14 residues. Germline trimming cut 0 bases from V and 7 bases from J; bases unmatched to any gene: 3. The CDR3 nucleotides are TGTGCCTGGAGTGTGGACAGGCGGAATTCACCCCTCCACTTT. Its translation: CAWSVDRRNSPLHF.

V gene TRBV7-8 combines with J gene TRBJ2-1; 14 bases align to TRBD2. This CDR3 has 18 residues. V shed 3 bases, J shed 4 bases, and the junction held 8 bases outside the gene matches. Germline V gene lookup returns CDR1 SGHVS and CDR2 FQNEAQ. The CDR3 region is CASSLPRTSGRTYNEQFF. CDR3 coding DNA: TGTGCCAGCAGCTTGCCCCGGACTAGCGGGAGGACGTACAATGAGCAGTTCTTC.

This clone has a handful of counts. The J gene is TRBJ2-7, the V gene TRBV29-1; D is perhaps TRBD1 (5 bases). The V end lost 4 bases, the J end lost 3 bases, and 10 bases lay between the germline ends. The CDR3 extends over 12 amino acids. Germline CDR1 is SQVTM and CDR2 is ANQGSEA. This CDR3 is CSVGLGLYEQYF. In DNA, the CDR3 is TGCAGCGTTGGACTGGGGCTCTACGAGCAGTACTTC.

The V call is TRBV7-3, the J call TRBJ2-3; TRBD2 aligns across 12 bases. Trimming took 2 bases from V and 1 from J; bases not matched to a gene: 7. The CDR3 has 18 amino acids. In germline, CDR1 is SGHTA, CDR2 FQGTGA. In DNA, the CDR3 is TGTGCCAGCAGCTTAGGAGATCTAGCGGGAGGGGGCACAGATACGCAGTATTTT. It encodes CASSLGDLAGGGTDTQYF.

Turning to this clone: The sample contains more than one DNA sequence encoding this CDR3. The chain joins TRBV27 to TRBJ2-7; unclear D gene. Germline V gene lookup returns CDR1 MNHEY and CDR2 SMNVEV (reference sequence). The CDR3 is made up of 13 amino acids. Trimming left V 2 bases short and J 4 bases short, with 9 bases between. CDR3: CASSLRGGYEQYF. The CDR3 coding sequence is TGTGCCAGCAGTTTACGAGGTGGGTACGAGCAGTACTTC.

This clone was seen just once. The chain links TRBV5-1 to TRBJ2-3; D perhaps matches TRBD2 (7 bases). Germline V lookup: CDR1 SGHRS, CDR2 YFSETQ. The CDR3 is 16 amino acids. V was trimmed by 5 bases and J by 1 base, leaving 17 bases between them. The CDR3 is CASSPGASGGTDTQYF. For the CDR3, the DNA is TGCGCCAGCAGTCCGGGGGCTAGCGGAGGCACAGATACGCAGTATTTT.

This clone was seen a handful of times. The chain combines TRBV19 with TRBJ2-1; TRBD2 aligns across 9 bases. V lost 6 bases, J lost 7 bases, and 10 bases stayed unmatched. From germline, CDR1 is LNHDA and CDR2 SQIVND (reference sequence). The CDR3 contains 15 residues. The CDR3 spells CASSRLSSGRNEQFF. The CDR3 DNA is TGTGCCAGTAGCCGACTATCCAGCGGGAGGAATGAGCAGTTCTTC.

The rearrangement links TRBV6-9 to TRBJ1-4; possibly TRBD1 for D (5 bases). Germline V gene sequence: CDR1 MNHGY, CDR2 SVAAGI. The CDR3 runs 14 residues. Trimming pared 7 bases from V and 14 bases from J, leaving 23 bases between. CDR3 amino acids: CASNPSRRGGKLFF. Here the CDR3 DNA reads TGTGCCAGCAACCCCTCCCGCCGCGGGGGAAAGCTGTTTTTT.

The chain couples TRBV4-3 to TRBJ1-2, with unresolved D. The CDR3 is 15 residues long. V gave up 4 bases and J gave up 3 bases, with 15 bases separating them. Per germline, CDR1 LGHNA and CDR2 YSLEER. CDR3 protein: CASSRNVRGDYGYTF. CDR3 sequence (DNA): TGCGCCAGCAGCCGAAATGTACGGGGAGACTATGGCTACACCTTC.

The chain carries TRBV4-1 and TRBJ2-2; D perhaps matches TRBD2 (6 bases). V was clipped by 2 bases and J by 3 bases, with 16 bases between them. The germline CDR1 and CDR2 sequences are MGHRA and YSYEKL. This CDR3 spans 17 amino acids. Here the CDR3 reads CASSQLTWRGDTGELFF. As DNA, the CDR3 is TGCGCCAGCAGCCAACTTACTTGGAGGGGAGACACCGGGGAGCTGTTTTTT.